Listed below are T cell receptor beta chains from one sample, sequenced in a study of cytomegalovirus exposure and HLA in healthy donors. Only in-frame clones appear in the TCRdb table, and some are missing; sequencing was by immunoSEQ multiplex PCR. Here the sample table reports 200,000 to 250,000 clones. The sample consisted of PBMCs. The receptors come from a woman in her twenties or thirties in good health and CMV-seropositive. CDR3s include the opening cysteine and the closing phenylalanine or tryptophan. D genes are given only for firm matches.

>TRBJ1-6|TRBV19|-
CASTHGNSPLHF
TGTGCCAGTACTCACGGTAATTCACCCCTCCACTTT
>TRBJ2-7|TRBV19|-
CASSIGMNYEQYF
TGTGCCAGTAGTATCGGGATGAACTACGAGCAGTACTTC
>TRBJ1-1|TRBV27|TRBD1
CASSLRGLGNTEAFF
TGTGCCAGCAGTTTAAGGGGGCTAGGGAACACTGAAGCTTTCTTT
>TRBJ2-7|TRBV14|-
CASSASRQNEQYF
TGTGCCAGCAGTGCTAGCCGCCAAAACGAGCAGTACTTC
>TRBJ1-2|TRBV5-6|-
CASSWSRPPNYGYTF
TGTGCCAGCAGCTGGAGTAGACCGCCAAACTATGGCTACACCTTC
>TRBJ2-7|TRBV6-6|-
CASSYSLSYEQYF
TGTGCCAGCAGTTACTCTCTCTCCTACGAGCAGTACTTC
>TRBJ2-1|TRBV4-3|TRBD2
CASSQEGLAGGNEQFF
TGCGCCAGCAGCCAAGAGGGACTAGCGGGTGGTAATGAGCAGTTCTTC
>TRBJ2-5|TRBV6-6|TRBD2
CASSSIAGGPGETQYF
TGTGCCAGCAGTTCTATAGCGGGAGGGCCGGGAGAGACCCAGTACTTC
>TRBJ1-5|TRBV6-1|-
CASSLRVGNQPQHF
TGTGCCAGCAGCCTCAGGGTTGGCAATCAGCCCCAGCATTTT
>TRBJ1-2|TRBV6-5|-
CASSPGTGRGYTF
TGTGCCAGCAGTCCCGGAACTGGGAGAGGCTACACCTTC
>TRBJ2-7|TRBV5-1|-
CASSFDDRPSYEQYF
TGCGCCAGCAGCTTCGATGACAGGCCGTCCTACGAGCAGTACTTC
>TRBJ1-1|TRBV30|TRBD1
CAWDRANTEAFF
TGTGCCTGGGACAGGGCGAACACTGAAGCTTTCTTT
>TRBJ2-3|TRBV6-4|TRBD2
CASSVHAGGTDTQYF
TGTGCCAGCAGTGTCCACGCGGGGGGCACAGATACGCAGTATTTT
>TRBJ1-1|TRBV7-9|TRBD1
CASSRGQEAKMNTEAFF
TGTGCCAGCAGCAGGGGACAGGAGGCAAAAATGAACACTGAAGCTTTCTTT
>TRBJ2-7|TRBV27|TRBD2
CASRGTSGPYPAYEQYF
TGTGCCAGCAGAGGAACTAGCGGCCCTTACCCGGCCTACGAGCAGTACTTC
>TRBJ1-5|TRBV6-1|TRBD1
CASSETTGGNQPQHF
TGTGCCAGCAGTGAAACAACAGGGGGAAATCAGCCCCAGCATTTT
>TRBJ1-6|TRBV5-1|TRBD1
CASSLEGQMTSNSPLHF
TGCGCCAGCAGCTTGGAGGGACAGATGACTTCTAATTCACCCCTCCACTTT
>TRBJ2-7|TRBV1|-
CTSSPAGTLGQFYEQYF
TGCACCAGCAGCCCAGCCGGGACTTTGGGGCAATTCTACGAGCAGTACTTC
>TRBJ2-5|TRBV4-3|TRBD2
CASSQGSREGGETQYF
TGCGCCAGCAGCCAAGGTTCGCGGGAGGGCGGGGAGACCCAGTACTTC
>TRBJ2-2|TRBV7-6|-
CAGGPKNAGELFF
TGTGCCGGCGGGCCTAAGAATGCCGGGGAGCTGTTTTTT
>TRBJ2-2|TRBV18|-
CASSPMGGTNTGELFF
TGTGCCAGCTCACCGATGGGAGGTACGAACACCGGGGAGCTGTTTTTT
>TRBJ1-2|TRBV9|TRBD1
CASSAGQGINYGYTF
TGTGCCAGCAGCGCCGGACAGGGGATTAACTATGGCTACACCTTC
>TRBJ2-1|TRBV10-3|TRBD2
CAISLLGEGSSYNEQFF
TGTGCCATCAGTCTTTTGGGGGAGGGTAGCTCCTACAATGAGCAGTTCTTC
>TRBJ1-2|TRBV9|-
CASSVAGGSYGYTF
TGTGCCAGCAGCGTAGCTGGTGGGAGCTATGGCTACACCTTC
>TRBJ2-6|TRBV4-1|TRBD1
CASSQTGQAGANVLTF
TGCGCCAGCAGCCAGACGGGACAGGCTGGGGCCAACGTCCTGACTTTC
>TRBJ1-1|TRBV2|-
CASSESGSGRAFF
TGTGCCAGCAGTGAATCAGGGAGCGGGAGAGCTTTCTTT
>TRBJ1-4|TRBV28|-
CASSLRATNEKLFF
TGTGCCAGCAGCCTCCGCGCAACTAATGAAAAACTGTTTTTT
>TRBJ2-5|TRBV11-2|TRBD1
CASSLGQEGWETQYF
TGTGCCAGCAGCCTCGGACAGGAAGGATGGGAGACCCAGTACTTC
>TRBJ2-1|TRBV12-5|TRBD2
CASGGRGGMDNEQFF
TGTGCTAGTGGTGGGAGGGGAGGGATGGACAATGAGCAGTTCTTC
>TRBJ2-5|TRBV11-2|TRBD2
CASSLMASGSKTQYF
TGTGCCAGCAGCTTAATGGCTAGCGGGAGTAAGACCCAGTACTTC
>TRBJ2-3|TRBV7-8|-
CASSPQSGGFADTQYF
TGTGCCAGCAGCCCCCAGTCAGGAGGGTTCGCAGATACGCAGTATTTT
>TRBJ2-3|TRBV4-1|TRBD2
CASSQSGGPGTDTQYF
TGCGCCAGCAGCCAATCGGGGGGTCCGGGCACAGATACGCAGTATTTT
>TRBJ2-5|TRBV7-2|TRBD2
CASSGRTSSGKETQYF
TGTGCCAGCAGCGGCCGAACCTCTAGCGGGAAAGAGACCCAGTACTTC